These 11 T cell receptor beta chains originate from one sample sequenced in a study of T cell responses to AZD1222 COVID-19 vaccine. Libraries were prepared by immunoSEQ multiplex PCR; TCRdb keeps only in-frame clonotypes and omits some of them. The sample has about 140,000 clones; roughly nine tenths are singletons. Sequenced material: peripheral blood, taken on day 0 of AZD1222 vaccination. The receptors stem from an adult in good health.

The V call is TRBV5-1, the J call TRBJ2-4; the D gene is possibly TRBD2 (6 bases). The V and J ends lost 4 bases and 9 bases respectively, with 11 bases between them. The CDR3 is 12 amino acids. CDR1 SGHRS and CDR2 YFSETQ come from the germline V gene. In nucleotides, the CDR3 is TGCGCCAGCAGCCCGACTAGTAGCATTCAGTACTTC. It is translated as CASSPTSSIQYF. Variable domain in full (rest from reference TRBV5-1 and TRBJ2-4): KAGVTQTPRYLIKTRGQQVTLSCSPISGHRSVSWYQQTPGQGLQFLFEYFSETQRNKGNFPGRFSGRQFSNSRSEMNVSTLELGDSALYLCASSPTSSIQYFGAGTRLSVL.

The chain combines TRBV30 with TRBJ1-2; the D is unclear. Germline V gives CDR1 GTSNPN, CDR2 SVGIG (reference sequence). V lost 4 bases, J lost 7 bases, and 16 bases lay in between. The CDR3 loop spans 13 amino acids. The CDR3 DNA follows: TGTGCCTGGACCGAAGAAGGAATGGCTGGCTACACCTTC. Its protein product is CAWTEEGMAGYTF.

The chain employs TRBV27 and TRBJ2-1, with D tentatively TRBD1 or TRBD2 (6 bases each). The CDR3 runs 16 residues. Per germline, CDR1 MNHEY and CDR2 SMNVEV (reference sequence). The V gene lost 7 bases and the J gene lost 6 bases, with 22 bases spanning the gap. In nucleotides, the CDR3 is TGTGCCAGCAATCCCCTAGGGGGGAAACGGCTCAATGAGCAGTTCTTC. This translates into CASNPLGGKRLNEQFF.

J is TRBJ2-5 and V is TRBV7-3; 14 bases are shared with TRBD2. Trimming at V came to 3 bases and at J to 7 bases, leaving 4 bases not matched to a gene. The length of the CDR3 is 15 residues. Germline CDR1 and CDR2: SGHTA and FQGTGA. Written as DNA, the CDR3 is TGTGCCAGCAGCTTGACTAGCGGGAGGGCATCGACCCAGTACTTC. This encodes CASSLTSGRASTQYF.

This clone was picked up one time. This chain connects TRBV5-4 to TRBJ2-2, with D perhaps given as TRBD1 or TRBD2 (5 bases each). Trimming removed 0 bases at V and 6 bases at J, with 9 bases between. Per the germline V gene, CDR1 is SGHNT and CDR2 is YYREEE (reference sequence). CDR3 length equals 14 residues. CDR3 sequence (DNA): TGTGCCAGCAGCTTGGGGGGGAGAGCCGGGGAGCTGTTTTTT. Its protein is CASSLGGRAGELFF.

The V and J genes are TRBV29-1 and TRBJ1-3, with unresolved D. Trimming shortened V by 6 bases and J by 2 bases, and 23 bases separated the two germline ends. This CDR3 contains 17 residues. CDR1 is SQVTM and CDR2 is ANQGSEA in the germline V gene. The CDR3 bases are TGCAGCGTCGTCCTATGGGCTCAAGGACTAACTGGAAACACCATATATTTT. Its protein product is CSVVLWAQGLTGNTIYF.

The chain employs TRBV19 and TRBJ1-6; D not certain. Germline V gene data show CDR1 as LNHDA and CDR2 as SQIVND (reference sequence). Trimming took off 3 bases at V and 5 bases at J, with 5 bases between the two ends. The CDR3 sequence is 13 residues long. The CDR3 sequence is CASSIGDNSPLHF. For the CDR3, the DNA is TGTGCCAGTAGTATCGGGGATAATTCACCCCTCCACTTT. The whole variable domain, filled in from reference TRBV19 and TRBJ1-6, reads DGGITQSPKYLFRKEGQNVTLSCEQNLNHDAMYWYRQDPGQGLRLIYYSQIVNDFQKGDIAEGYSVSREKKESFPLTVTSAQKNPTAFYLCASSIGDNSPLHFGNGTRLTVT.

This clone came up a few times. The chain is built from TRBV24-1 and TRBJ1-1; TRBD1 is a possible D gene (6 bases). Germline V gene data show CDR1 as KGHDR and CDR2 as SFDVKD. This CDR3 spans 13 amino acids. V was trimmed by 9 bases and J by 1 base, leaving 11 bases between them. CDR3 in amino acids: CATYRVSNTEAFF. CDR3 in DNA: TGTGCCACCTACAGGGTTTCGAACACTGAAGCTTTCTTT.

This clone was seen a single time. This rearrangement joins TRBV6-4 to TRBJ2-1, with 7 bases identical to TRBD2. V was pared by 5 bases and J by 1 base, with 5 bases of the junction left unmatched. This CDR3 spans 15 amino acids. Germline values: CDR1 MRHNA, CDR2 SNTAGT. DNA of the CDR3: TGTGCCAGCAGTTTGGAGGGAGGGTCCTACAATGAGCAGTTCTTC. Translation: CASSLEGGSYNEQFF.

V is TRBV12-5 and J is TRBJ2-7; D perhaps matches TRBD2 (6 bases). V lost 2 bases, J lost 6 bases, and 11 bases lay in between. The CDR3 is 13 amino acids. Per germline, CDR1 LGHNT and CDR2 FRNRAP. The CDR3 region has the DNA TGTGCTAGTGGTTTGTCGGGGGTCAGCGAGCAGTACTTC. Protein sequence: CASGLSGVSEQYF.

The sample holds a few counts of this clone. The chain uses TRBV12-3 or TRBV12-4 and TRBJ1-2; possible D gene TRBD1, 5 bases. Trimming removed 6 bases from V and 8 bases from J, with 16 bases in between. This CDR3 is 13 amino acids long. CDR3 residues: CASSFGGDMGYTF. The CDR3, as DNA: TGTGCCAGCAGCTTTGGAGGGGATATGGGCTACACCTTC.